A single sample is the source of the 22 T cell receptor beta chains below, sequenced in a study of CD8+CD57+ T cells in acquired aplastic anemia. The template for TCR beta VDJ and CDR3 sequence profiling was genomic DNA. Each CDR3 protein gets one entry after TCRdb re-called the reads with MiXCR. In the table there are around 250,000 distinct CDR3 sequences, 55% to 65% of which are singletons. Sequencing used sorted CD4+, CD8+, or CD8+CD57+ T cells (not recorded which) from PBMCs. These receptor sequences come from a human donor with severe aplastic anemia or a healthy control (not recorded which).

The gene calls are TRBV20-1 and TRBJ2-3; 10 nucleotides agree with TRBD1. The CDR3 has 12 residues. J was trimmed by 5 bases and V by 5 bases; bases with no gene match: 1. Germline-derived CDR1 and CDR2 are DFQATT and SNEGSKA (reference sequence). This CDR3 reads CSARTGGDTQYF. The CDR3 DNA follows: TGCAGTGCTCGGACAGGGGGAGATACGCAGTATTTT.

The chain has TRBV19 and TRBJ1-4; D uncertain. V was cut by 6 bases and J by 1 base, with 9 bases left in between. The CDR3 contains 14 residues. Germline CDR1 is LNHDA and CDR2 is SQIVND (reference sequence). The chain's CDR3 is CASRTVITNEKLFF. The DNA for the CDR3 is TGTGCCAGTAGGACGGTGATAACTAATGAAAAACTGTTTTTT.

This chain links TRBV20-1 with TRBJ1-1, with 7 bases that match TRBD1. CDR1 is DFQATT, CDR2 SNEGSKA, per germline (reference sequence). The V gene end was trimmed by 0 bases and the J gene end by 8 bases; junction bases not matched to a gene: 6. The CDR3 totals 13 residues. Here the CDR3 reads CSAREAGGTEAFF. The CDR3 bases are TGCAGTGCTAGAGAAGCAGGGGGAACCGAAGCTTTCTTT.

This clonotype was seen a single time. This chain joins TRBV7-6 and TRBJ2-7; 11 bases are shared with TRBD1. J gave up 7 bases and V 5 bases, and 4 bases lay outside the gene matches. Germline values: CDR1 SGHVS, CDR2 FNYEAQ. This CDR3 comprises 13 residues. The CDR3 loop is CASSKDRGREQYF. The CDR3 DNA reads TGTGCCAGCAGCAAGGACAGGGGGCGAGAGCAGTACTTC.

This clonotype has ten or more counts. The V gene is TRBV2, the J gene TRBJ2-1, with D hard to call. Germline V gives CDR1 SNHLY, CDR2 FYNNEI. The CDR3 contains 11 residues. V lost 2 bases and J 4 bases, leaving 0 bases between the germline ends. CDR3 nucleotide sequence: TGTGCCAGCAGTGAATACAATGAGCAGTTCTTC. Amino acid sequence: CASSEYNEQFF.

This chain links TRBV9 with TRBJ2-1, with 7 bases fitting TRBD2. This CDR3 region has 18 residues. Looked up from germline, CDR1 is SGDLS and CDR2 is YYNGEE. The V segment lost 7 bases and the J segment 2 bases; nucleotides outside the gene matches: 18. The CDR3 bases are TGTGCCAGCCCACCCCTGACGACGACTAGCACCGCCTACAATGAGCAGTTCTTC. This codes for CASPPLTTTSTAYNEQFF.

CDR3 DNA: TGCAGTGCTTCAGCCGGGACAGGGTCCTACGAGCAGTACTTC. It yields the protein CSASAGTGSYEQYF. This rearrangement joins TRBV20-1 to TRBJ2-7; 9 nucleotides line up with TRBD1. This CDR3 region has 14 residues. Germline CDR1 DFQATT, CDR2 SNEGSKA (reference sequence). V lost 5 bases and J lost 1; bases outside the gene matches: 6.

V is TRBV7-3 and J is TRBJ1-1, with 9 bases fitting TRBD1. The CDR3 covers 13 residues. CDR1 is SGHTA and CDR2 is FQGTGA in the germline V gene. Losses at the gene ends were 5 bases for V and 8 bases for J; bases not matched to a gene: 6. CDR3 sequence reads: CASSLRQGGEAFF. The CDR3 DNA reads TGTGCCAGCAGCCTCCGACAGGGGGGGGAAGCTTTCTTT.

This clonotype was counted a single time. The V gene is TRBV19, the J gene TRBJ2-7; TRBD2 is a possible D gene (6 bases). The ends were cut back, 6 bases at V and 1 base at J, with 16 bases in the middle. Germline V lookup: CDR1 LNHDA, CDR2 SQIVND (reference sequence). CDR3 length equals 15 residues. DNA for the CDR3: TGTGCCAGTAGGGCCGGGGGACCGCCGTCCTACGAGCAGTACTTC. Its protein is CASRAGGPPSYEQYF.

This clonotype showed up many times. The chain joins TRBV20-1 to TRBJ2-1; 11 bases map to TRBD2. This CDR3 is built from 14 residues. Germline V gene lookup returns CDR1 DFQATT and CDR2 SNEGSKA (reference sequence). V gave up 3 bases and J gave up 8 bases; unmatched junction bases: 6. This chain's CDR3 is CSASRLAGGHEQFF. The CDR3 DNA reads TGCAGTGCTAGTCGTCTAGCGGGGGGCCATGAGCAGTTCTTC.

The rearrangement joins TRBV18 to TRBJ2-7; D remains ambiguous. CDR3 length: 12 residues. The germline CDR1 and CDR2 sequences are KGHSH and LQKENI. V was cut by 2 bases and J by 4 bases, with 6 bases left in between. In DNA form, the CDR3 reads TGTGCCAGCTCACCATCCACATACGAGCAGTACTTC. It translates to CASSPSTYEQYF.

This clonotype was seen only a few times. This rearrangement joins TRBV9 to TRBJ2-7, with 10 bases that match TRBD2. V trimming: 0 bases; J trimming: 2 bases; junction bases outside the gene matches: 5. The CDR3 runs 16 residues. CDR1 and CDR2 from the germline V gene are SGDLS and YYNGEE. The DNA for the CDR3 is TGTGCCAGCAGCGTAGGTCCTAGCGGGGGTACCTACGAGCAGTACTTC. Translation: CASSVGPSGGTYEQYF.

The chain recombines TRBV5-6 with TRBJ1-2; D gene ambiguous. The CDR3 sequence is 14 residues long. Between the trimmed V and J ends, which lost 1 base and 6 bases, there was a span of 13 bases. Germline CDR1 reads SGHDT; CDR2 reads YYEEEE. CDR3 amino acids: CASSLKTSRNGYTF. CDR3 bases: TGTGCCAGCAGCTTGAAGACTAGTCGGAATGGCTACACCTTC.

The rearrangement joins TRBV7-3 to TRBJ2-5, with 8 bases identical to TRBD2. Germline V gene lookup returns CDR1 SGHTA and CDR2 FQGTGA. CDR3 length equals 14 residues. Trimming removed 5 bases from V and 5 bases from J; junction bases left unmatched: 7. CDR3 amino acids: CASSPGPGGETQYF. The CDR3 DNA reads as TGTGCCAGCAGCCCAGGGCCGGGGGGGGAGACCCAGTACTTC.

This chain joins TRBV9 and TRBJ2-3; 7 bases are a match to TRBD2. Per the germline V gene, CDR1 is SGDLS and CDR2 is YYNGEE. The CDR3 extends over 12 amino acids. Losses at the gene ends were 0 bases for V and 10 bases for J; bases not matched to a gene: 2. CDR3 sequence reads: CASSVGLAAQYF. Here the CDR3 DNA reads TGTGCCAGCAGCGTAGGTCTAGCGGCGCAGTATTTT.

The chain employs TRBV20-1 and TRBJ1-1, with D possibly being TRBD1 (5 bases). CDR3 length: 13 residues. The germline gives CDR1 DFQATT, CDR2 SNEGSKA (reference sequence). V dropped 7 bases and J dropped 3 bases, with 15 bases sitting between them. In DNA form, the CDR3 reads TGCAGTGGACGGGGTGGGACGGACACTGAAGCTTTCTTT. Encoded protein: CSGRGGTDTEAFF.

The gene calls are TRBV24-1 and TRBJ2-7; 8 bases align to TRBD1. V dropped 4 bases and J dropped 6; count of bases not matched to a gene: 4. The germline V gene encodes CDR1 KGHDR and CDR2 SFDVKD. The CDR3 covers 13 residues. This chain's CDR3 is CATSEPGGFEQYF. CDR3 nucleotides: TGTGCCACCAGTGAACCAGGGGGCTTCGAGCAGTACTTC.

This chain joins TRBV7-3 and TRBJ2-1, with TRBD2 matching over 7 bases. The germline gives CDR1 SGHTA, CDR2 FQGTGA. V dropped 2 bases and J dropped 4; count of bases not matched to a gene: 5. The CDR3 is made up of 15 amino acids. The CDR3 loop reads CASSLSTSRYNEQFF. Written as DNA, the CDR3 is TGTGCCAGCAGCTTATCGACTAGCAGGTACAATGAGCAGTTCTTC.

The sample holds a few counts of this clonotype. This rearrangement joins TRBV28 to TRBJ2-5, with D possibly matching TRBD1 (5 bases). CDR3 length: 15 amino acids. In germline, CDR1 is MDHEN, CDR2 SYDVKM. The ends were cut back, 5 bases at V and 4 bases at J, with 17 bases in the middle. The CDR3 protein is CASSPSGARRETQYF. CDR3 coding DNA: TGTGCCAGCAGTCCGTCTGGGGCGCGGCGAGAGACCCAGTACTTC. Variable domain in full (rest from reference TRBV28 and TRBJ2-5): DVKVTQSSRYLVKRTGEKVFLECVQDMDHENMFWYRQDPGLGLRLIYFSYDVKMKEKGDIPEGYSVSREKKERFSLILESASTNQTSMYLCASSPSGARRETQYFGPGTRLLVL.

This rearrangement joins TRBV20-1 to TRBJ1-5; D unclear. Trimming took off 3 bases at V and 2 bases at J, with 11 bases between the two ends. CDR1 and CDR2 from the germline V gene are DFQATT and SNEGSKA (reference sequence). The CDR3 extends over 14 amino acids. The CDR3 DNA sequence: TGCAGTGCTAGTAGTACAGATGGCAATCAGCCCCAGCATTTT. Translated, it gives CSASSTDGNQPQHF.

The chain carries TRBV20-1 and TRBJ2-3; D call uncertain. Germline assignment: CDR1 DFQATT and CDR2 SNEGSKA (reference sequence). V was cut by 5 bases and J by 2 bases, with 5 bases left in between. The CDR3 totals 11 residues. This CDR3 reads CSAHNTDTQYF. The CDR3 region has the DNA TGCAGTGCTCATAACACAGATACGCAGTATTTT.

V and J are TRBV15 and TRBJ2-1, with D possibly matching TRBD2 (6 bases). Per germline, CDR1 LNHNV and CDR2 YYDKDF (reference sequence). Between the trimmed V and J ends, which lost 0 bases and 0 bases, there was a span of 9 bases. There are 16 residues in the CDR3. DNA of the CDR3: TGTGCCACCAGCAGAGATATAGCGGCCTCCTACAATGAGCAGTTCTTC. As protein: CATSRDIAASYNEQFF.